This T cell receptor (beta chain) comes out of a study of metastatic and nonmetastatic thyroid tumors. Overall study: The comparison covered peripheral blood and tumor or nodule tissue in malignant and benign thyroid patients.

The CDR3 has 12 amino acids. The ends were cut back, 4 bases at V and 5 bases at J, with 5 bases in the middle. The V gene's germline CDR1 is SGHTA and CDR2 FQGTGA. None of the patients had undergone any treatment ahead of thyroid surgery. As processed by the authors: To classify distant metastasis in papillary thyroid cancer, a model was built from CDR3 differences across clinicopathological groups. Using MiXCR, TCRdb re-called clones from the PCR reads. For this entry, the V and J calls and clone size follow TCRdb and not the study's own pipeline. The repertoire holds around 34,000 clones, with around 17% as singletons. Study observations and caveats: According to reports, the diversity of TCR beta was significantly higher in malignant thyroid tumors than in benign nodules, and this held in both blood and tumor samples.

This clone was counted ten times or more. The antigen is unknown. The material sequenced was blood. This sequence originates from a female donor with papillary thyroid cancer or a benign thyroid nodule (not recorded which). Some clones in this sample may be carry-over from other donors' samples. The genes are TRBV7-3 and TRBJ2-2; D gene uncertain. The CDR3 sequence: CASSSVTGELFF. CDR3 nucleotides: TGTGCCAGCAGCTCCGTGACCGGGGAGCTGTTTTTT. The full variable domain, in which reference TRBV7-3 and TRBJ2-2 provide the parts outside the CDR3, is GAGVSQTPSNKVTEKGKYVELRCDPISGHTALYWYRQSLGQGPEFLIYFQGTGAADDSGLPNDRFFAVRPEGSVSTLKIQRTERGDSAVYLCASSSVTGELFFGEGSRLTVL.